These 19 T cell receptor beta chains were sequenced from one sample in a study of tumor-infiltrating lymphocytes in primary liver carcinoma. The source of the blood RNA was unsorted whole blood, and germline DNA was extracted as well. From around 500 ng of total RNA, TCR beta-specific cDNA was reverse-transcribed using a constant-region primer. Generation of the TCR beta libraries relied on three nested multiplex PCR rounds using slightly modified ARM-PCR. The first two PCR rounds, around 11 cycles each, used TRBV1-TRBV30 forward primers and a C-beta reverse primer. TCRdb processed the multiplex PCR reads anew with MiXCR; each CDR3 protein has one entry. The data show fewer than 400,000 distinct CDR3 sequences, approximately 54% seen once. The sample consisted of peripheral blood. These receptors originate from a woman in her twenties or thirties with primary liver carcinoma and hepatitis B virus infection.

A remark on this clonotype: A much bigger clone sits one base away, suggesting this may be a read error. V and J are TRBV29-1 and TRBJ2-5; 10 bases agree with TRBD2. V gave up 8 bases and J gave up 5 bases; unmatched junction bases: 8. The CDR3 consists of 13 residues. The V gene's germline CDR1 is SQVTM and CDR2 ANQGSEA. As DNA, the CDR3 is TGCAGCCTTCTAGCGGGAGTCAGGGAGACCCAGTACTTC. It codes for CSLLAGVRETQYF. The entire variable domain, with the rest obtained from reference TRBV29-1 and TRBJ2-5, is as follows: SAVISQKPSRDICQRGTSLTIQCQVDSQVTMMFWYRQQPGQSLTLIATANQGSEATYESGFVIDKFPISRPNLTFSTLTVSNMSPEDSSIYLCSLLAGVRETQYFGPGTRLLVL.

The chain carries TRBV7-9 and TRBJ2-5, with D possibly being TRBD1 or TRBD2 (5 bases each). This CDR3 is 13 amino acids long. CDR1 and CDR2 (germline): SEHNR, FQNEAQ (reference sequence). V was pared by 3 bases and J by 5 bases, with 10 bases between. CDR3 coding DNA: TGTGCCAGCAGCTTCATGGGGGAGGAGACCCAGTACTTC. Amino acid sequence: CASSFMGEETQYF.

Concerning this clonotype itself: Compared with germline, one end of the junction differs, possibly owing to a read error. This chain uses TRBV15 with TRBJ2-5, with D perhaps being TRBD1 or TRBD2 (5 bases each). CDR3 size: 14 residues. The germline CDR1 and CDR2 sequences are LNHNV and YYDKDF (reference sequence). The CDR3 region has the DNA TGTACCACCAGCATAGAGAGGGGACAAGAGACCCAGTACTTC. This encodes CTTSIERGQETQYF. Based on the CDR3 plus reference TRBV15 and TRBJ2-5, the full variable domain is DAMVIQNPRYQVTQFGKPVTLSCSQTLNHNVMYWYQQKSSQAPKLLFHYYDKDFNNEADTPDNFQSRRPNTSFCFLDIRSPGLGDTAMYLCTTSIERGQETQYFGPGTRLLVL.

This clonotype showed up just a few times. The chain joins TRBV5-5 to TRBJ2-4; 7 nucleotides line up with TRBD1. Germline CDR1 and CDR2: SGHKS and YYEKEE (reference sequence). The CDR3 totals 16 residues. Losses at the gene ends were 3 bases for V and 6 bases for J; bases not matched to a gene: 12. The CDR3 is CASSSTRGQGVNIQYF. As DNA, the CDR3 is TGTGCCAGCAGCTCGACCCGGGGCCAGGGGGTAAACATTCAGTACTTC.

This clonotype is a singleton in its sample. Germline is not matched at one junction end, which may reflect a read error. The chain couples TRBV11-1 to TRBJ2-3; 10 bases match TRBD2. This CDR3 comprises 18 residues. Germline lookup yields CDR1 SGHAT and CDR2 FQDESV (reference sequence). For the CDR3, the DNA is TGTGCCAACAGCCTCTACGTGGGAGCGGGAGGGGGTACAGATACGCAGTATTTT. This encodes CANSLYVGAGGGTDTQYF.

In this sample, this clonotype turned up once. The junction shows a germline mismatch at one end, possibly a read error. The chain recombines TRBV5-1 with TRBJ2-1; 8 nucleotides agree with TRBD2. The germline CDR1 and CDR2 sequences are SGHRS and YFSETQ. This CDR3 contains 16 residues. CDR3 sequence: CASSHAGTRAYNEQLF. The CDR3 region has the DNA TGCGCCAGCAGCCACGCCGGGACTAGAGCCTACAATGAGCAGCTCTTC.

Remarks on this clonotype: At one boundary the junction diverges from the germline segment, which might be a read error. This chain connects TRBV5-4 to TRBJ2-2; 12 nucleotides match TRBD2. The CDR3 length is 21 residues. Germline V gene data show CDR1 as SGHNT and CDR2 as YYREEE (reference sequence). The CDR3 loop is CASSLASGGLAGWGNTGELSF. Here the CDR3 DNA reads TGTGCCAGCAGCTTGGCCTCCGGAGGACTAGCGGGATGGGGGAACACCGGGGAGCTGTCTTTT.

The rearrangement links TRBV28 to TRBJ2-2; 10 nucleotides align to TRBD2. Germline V gene lookup returns CDR1 MDHEN and CDR2 SYDVKM. The V and J ends lost 6 bases and 5 bases, in that order; junction bases with no gene match: 12. CDR3 size: 17 residues. Here the CDR3 reads CASSKPLAGVSTGELFF. The CDR3 bases are TGTGCCAGCAGCAAACCTCTAGCGGGAGTTAGTACCGGGGAGCTGTTTTTT.

This clonotype came up many times. The J gene is TRBJ2-7, the V gene TRBV12-3 or TRBV12-4; D is ambiguous. V lost 3 bases and J lost 6, with 27 bases in between. The CDR3 spans 18 residues. The CDR3 reads CASSFSGLLNGRVGEQYF. As DNA, the CDR3 is TGTGCCAGCAGTTTTTCAGGTCTCCTCAACGGCCGAGTCGGCGAGCAGTACTTC.

The J gene is TRBJ2-3, the V gene TRBV2; D may match TRBD1 or TRBD2 (5 bases each). Germline loops: CDR1 SNHLY, CDR2 FYNNEI. This CDR3 is 15 amino acids long. The V end lost 4 bases, the J end lost 5 bases, and 16 bases lay between the germline ends. The CDR3 DNA reads TGTGCCAGCAGTGGAGTCAGGGAGTATGTAGATACGCAGTATTTT. It yields the protein CASSGVREYVDTQYF.

The gene calls are TRBV6-2 or TRBV6-3 and TRBJ2-1; D may be TRBD2 (5 bases). Trimming removed 6 bases at V and 6 bases at J, with 18 bases between. This CDR3 has 15 amino acids. The V gene's germline CDR1 is MNHEY and CDR2 SVGEGT. The CDR3 DNA sequence: TGTGCCAGCAGCAATTCCCAAGCGGCCCCCAATGAGCAGTTCTTC. Amino acid sequence: CASSNSQAAPNEQFF.

The chain uses TRBV12-3 or TRBV12-4 and TRBJ1-5; tentatively, D is TRBD1 (5 bases). V was trimmed by 3 bases and J by 3 bases, leaving 12 bases between them. The CDR3 has 15 amino acids. The CDR3 sequence: CASSLEWGVNQPQHF. The CDR3 region has the DNA TGTGCCAGCAGTTTGGAGTGGGGGGTCAATCAGCCCCAGCATTTT.

The genes are TRBV7-9 and TRBJ2-5; maybe TRBD1 (5 bases). The CDR3 totals 15 residues. The V gene lost 5 bases and the J gene lost 5 bases, with 18 bases spanning the gap. CDR1 and CDR2 from the germline V gene are SEHNR and FQNEAQ (reference sequence). CDR3 nucleotides: TGTGCCAGCAGCCCCCTATCGGCCCCAGGGGAGACCCAGTACTTC. It is translated as CASSPLSAPGETQYF.

On this clonotype: The germline gene is not matched at one end of the junction; a read error may be the cause. This chain uses TRBV12-3 or TRBV12-4 with TRBJ1-6; D gene uncertain. This CDR3 is built from 12 residues. This CDR3 reads CDSSPSHSPLHF. The CDR3 region has the DNA TGTGACAGCAGTCCAAGTCATTCACCCCTCCACTTT.

Concerning this clonotype: Since a much larger clone is just one base distant, this may be a read error. This sequence joins TRBV11-2 and TRBJ2-2; D might be TRBD1 or TRBD2, each matching 5 bases. CDR3 length: 15 amino acids. CDR1 is SGHAT and CDR2 is FQNNGV in the germline V gene. As DNA, the CDR3 is TGTACCAGCAGCTCTGGGGGTGGAAACACCGGGGAGCTGTTTTTT. It specifies CTSSSGGGNTGELFF.

Comment on this clonotype: A read error may account for a junction end that differs from germline. The genes are TRBV6-1 and TRBJ2-3; D possibly matches TRBD1 or TRBD2 (7 bases each). Germline assignment: CDR1 MNHNS and CDR2 SASEGT. This CDR3 spans 16 amino acids. CDR3 in amino acids: CASSGCRGRVTVTQYF. CDR3 coding DNA: TGTGCCAGCAGTGGATGCAGGGGGAGGGTTACAGTTACGCAGTATTTT.

The chain uses TRBV11-2 and TRBJ2-3; D tentatively fits TRBD1 or TRBD2 (5 bases each). Trimming shortened V by 5 bases and J by 11 bases, and 14 bases separated the two germline ends. Germline CDR1 and CDR2: SGHAT and FQNNGV. CDR3 size: 12 residues. CDR3 coding DNA: TGTGCCAGCAGCCCGGGACGTGGTATGCAGTATTTT. As protein: CASSPGRGMQYF. The complete variable domain, with remaining parts taken from reference TRBV11-2 and TRBJ2-3, reads EAGVAQSPRYKIIEKRQSVAFWCNPISGHATLYWYQQILGQGPKLLIQFQNNGVVDDSQLPKDRFSAERLKGVDSTLKIQPAKLEDSAVYLCASSPGRGMQYFGPGTRLTVL.

Remarks on this clonotype: A single base separates this from a much larger clone, so it may be a read error. V gene TRBV5-4 combines with J gene TRBJ2-3, with 12 bases aligning to TRBD2. This CDR3 has 17 residues. In germline, CDR1 is SGHNT, CDR2 YYREEE (reference sequence). The V and J ends lost 2 bases and 4 bases, in that order; junction bases with no gene match: 8. Here the CDR3 reads CASSLPPGLAGADTQYF. CDR3 sequence (DNA): TGTGCCAGCAGCTTACCCCCGGGACTAGCGGGCGCAGATACGCAGTATTTT.

This sequence joins TRBV29-1 and TRBJ2-7; weak D call: TRBD2 (6 bases). The CDR3 has 14 amino acids. The germline V and J ends were trimmed by 5 bases and 3 bases, with 17 bases remaining between them. The germline CDR1 and CDR2 sequences are SQVTM and ANQGSEA. CDR3 nucleotide sequence: TGCAGCGTTATATCCGGGACTGAGATCTACGAGCAGTACTTC. Translating it yields CSVISGTEIYEQYF.